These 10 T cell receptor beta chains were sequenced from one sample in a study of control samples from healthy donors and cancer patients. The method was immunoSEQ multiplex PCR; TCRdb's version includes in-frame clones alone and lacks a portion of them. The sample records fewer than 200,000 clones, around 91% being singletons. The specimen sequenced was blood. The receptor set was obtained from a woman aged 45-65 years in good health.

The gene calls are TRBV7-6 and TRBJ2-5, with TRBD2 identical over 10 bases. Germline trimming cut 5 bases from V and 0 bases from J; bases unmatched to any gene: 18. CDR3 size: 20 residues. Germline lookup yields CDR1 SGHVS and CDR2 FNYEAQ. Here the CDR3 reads CASSPLVRLAGALYQETQYF. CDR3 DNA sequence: TGTGCCAGCAGCCCCCTGGTCCGGCTAGCGGGAGCCCTGTACCAAGAGACCCAGTACTTC.

DNA of the CDR3: TGTGCCAGCAGTTTCGCGGGGTCTCGGGTAGAGACCCAGTACTTC. Translation gives CASSFAGSRVETQYF. The chain is built from TRBV6-5 and TRBJ2-5, with a tentative D call TRBD2 (6 bases). The germline gives CDR1 MNHEY, CDR2 SVGAGI. V gave up 4 bases and J gave up 4 bases, with 16 bases separating them. The CDR3 has 15 residues.

Here the CDR3 DNA reads TGCAGCGCCTCGCCGGGGGGGGAGCATGGCTACACCTTC. It encodes CSASPGGEHGYTF. The V and J genes are TRBV29-1 and TRBJ1-2; a weak D match, TRBD1 (5 bases). Germline CDR1 and CDR2: SQVTM and ANQGSEA. Trimming pared 7 bases from V and 6 bases from J, leaving 18 bases between. This CDR3 contains 13 residues.

The CDR3: CASSPGLAGDEQYF. The CDR3, as DNA: TGTGCCAGCAGCCCGGGACTAGCGGGAGATGAGCAGTACTTC. The chain employs TRBV3-1 (or the pseudogene TRBV3-2) and TRBJ2-7; TRBD2 aligns across 14 bases. CDR3 length: 14 residues. J lost 7 bases, V lost 4 bases, and 3 bases had no gene match. Germline CDR1 reads LGHDT; CDR2 reads YNNKEL (reference sequence).

The CDR3 protein is CAWSASGPYEQYF. The CDR3 DNA reads as TGTGCCTGGAGTGCGTCAGGACCCTACGAGCAGTACTTC. The chain carries TRBV30 and TRBJ2-7; no reliable D call. V was shortened by 1 base and J by 2 bases, with 9 bases between the two germline ends. Germline V gene sequence: CDR1 GTSNPN, CDR2 SVGIG (reference sequence). CDR3 length equals 13 residues.

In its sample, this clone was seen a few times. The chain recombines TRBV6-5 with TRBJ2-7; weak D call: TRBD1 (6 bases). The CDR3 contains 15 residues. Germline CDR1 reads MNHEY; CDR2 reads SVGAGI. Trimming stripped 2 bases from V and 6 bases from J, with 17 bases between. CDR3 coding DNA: TGTGCCAGCAGTTACGGGGGCCTAGCTAGCCGCGAGCAGTACTTC. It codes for CASSYGGLASREQYF.

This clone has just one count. CDR3 loop: CASSLAPRGEAFF. CDR3 DNA sequence: TGCGCCAGCAGCTTGGCCCCCCGTGGTGAAGCTTTCTTT. The chain recombines TRBV5-1 with TRBJ1-1; D gene ambiguous. Germline loops: CDR1 SGHRS, CDR2 YFSETQ. Trimming cost V 0 bases and J 7 bases, with 10 bases left between them. The CDR3 covers 13 residues.

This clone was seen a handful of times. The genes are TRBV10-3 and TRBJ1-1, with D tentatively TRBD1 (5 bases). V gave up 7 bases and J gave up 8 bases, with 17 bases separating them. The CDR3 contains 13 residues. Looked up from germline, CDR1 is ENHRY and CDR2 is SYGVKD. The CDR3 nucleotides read TGTGCCATCACAGGGACCGGCACGACCGAAGCTTTCTTT. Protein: CAITGTGTTEAFF.

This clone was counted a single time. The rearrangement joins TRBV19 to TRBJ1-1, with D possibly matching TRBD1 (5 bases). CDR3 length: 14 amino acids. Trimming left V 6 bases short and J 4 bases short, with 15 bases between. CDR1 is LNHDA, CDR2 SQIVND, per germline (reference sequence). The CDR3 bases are TGTGCCAGTAGCATCCCGGGTGGGGGCACTGAAGCTTTCTTT. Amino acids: CASSIPGGGTEAFF.

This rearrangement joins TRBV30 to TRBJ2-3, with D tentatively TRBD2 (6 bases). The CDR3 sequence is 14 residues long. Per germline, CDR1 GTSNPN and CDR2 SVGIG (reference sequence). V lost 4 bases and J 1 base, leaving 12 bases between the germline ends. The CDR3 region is CAWNGGTRTDTQYF. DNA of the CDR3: TGTGCCTGGAATGGCGGGACCCGCACAGATACGCAGTATTTT.